This T cell receptor (beta chain) was observed in a study of CD8+ T cells in alopecia areata. Study-level results: Scalp samples also yield sequences of resident alphabeta T cells from normal skin.

RNA extraction was followed by reverse transcription into cDNA, which acted as the sequencing template. Produced via immunoSEQ multiplex PCR; TCRdb's table is partial and in-frame only. The sample comprises some 190,000 clones, roughly half of which are singletons, and over 9% rests with the top ten. This CDR3 comprises 15 residues. V shed 4 bases and J shed 2 bases, with 14 bases lying between them. The V gene's germline CDR1 is SGDLS and CDR2 YYNGEE. Sample treatment: oral pan-JAK inhibitor, 5-10 mg twice daily. Both peripheral blood and punch biopsies of lesional scalp skin were obtained from patients who had alopecia areata. On this clone: The antigen is unknown.

The source was CD8+ T cells sorted from blood, collected between weeks 51 and 54, from a patient treated with tofacitinib. The rearrangement joins TRBV9 to TRBJ2-3; D gene uncertain. The TCR sequence derives from a human donor with alopecia areata. The CDR3 sequence is CASSPRPTYTDTQYF. CDR3 DNA: TGTGCCAGCAGCCCTCGACCGACTTACACAGATACGCAGTATTTT. The full variable domain, completed using reference TRBV9 and TRBJ2-3, is DSGVTQTPKHLITATGQRVTLRCSPRSGDLSVYWYQQSLDQGLQFLIQYYNGEERAKGNILERFSAQQFPDLHSELNLSSLELGDSALYFCASSPRPTYTDTQYFGPGTRLTVL.